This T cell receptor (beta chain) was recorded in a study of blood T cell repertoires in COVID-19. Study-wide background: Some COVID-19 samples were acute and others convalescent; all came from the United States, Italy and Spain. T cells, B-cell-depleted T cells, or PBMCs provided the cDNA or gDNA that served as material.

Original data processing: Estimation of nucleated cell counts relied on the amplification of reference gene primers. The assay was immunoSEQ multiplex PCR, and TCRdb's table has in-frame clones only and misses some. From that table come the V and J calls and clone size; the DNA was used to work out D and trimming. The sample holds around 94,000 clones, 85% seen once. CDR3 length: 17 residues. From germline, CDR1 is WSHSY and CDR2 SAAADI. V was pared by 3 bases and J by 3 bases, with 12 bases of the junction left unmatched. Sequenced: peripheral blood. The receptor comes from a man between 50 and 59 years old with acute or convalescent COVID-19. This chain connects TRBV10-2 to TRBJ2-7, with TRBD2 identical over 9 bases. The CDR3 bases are TGCGCCAGCAGTGACCCCCAACTAGCGGGTGCCCGCTACGAGCAGTACTTC. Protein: CASSDPQLAGARYEQYF.